The clone carrying this TCR beta chain has ten or more counts. The target antigen is unknown. All patients picked for sequencing had shown, by flow cytometry, an expansion of CD8+CD57+ cells. Blood sampling was performed on the patients, and none of them had received therapy by then. Both TCR beta VDJ combination and CDR3 sequence profiling were carried out. Genomic DNA was the template for this profiling. TCRdb fed the reads into MiXCR, producing one record per CDR3 protein. The sample carries about 160,000 distinct CDR3 sequences, about 50% recorded once. The data were taken from a study of CD8+CD57+ T cells in acquired aplastic anemia. Study-level background: Mean yield of DNA from sorted CD4+ and CD8+ cells was approximately 3 ug.

General study results and limits: Between patients and controls, approximately 29 CD8+ CDR3 sequences were found in common.

The sequenced sample was sorted CD4+, CD8+, or CD8+CD57+ T cells (not recorded which) from PBMCs. The sequence came from a human donor with aplastic anemia.

CDR3 nucleotide sequence: TGCAGCGTTGATGGACAGGGTCGCAACTATGGCTACACCTTC. It codes for CSVDGQGRNYGYTF. The chain recombines TRBV29-1 with TRBJ1-2; TRBD1 matches at 8 bases. V was clipped by 3 bases and J by 2 bases; unmatched bases: 5. The CDR3 covers 14 residues. Germline V lookup: CDR1 SQVTM, CDR2 ANQGSEA.